This TCR beta chain came from a study of siplizumab effects on memory and regulatory T cells. Findings and limits, study-wide: Proof of suppressive function in proliferating Tregs from siplizumab cultures was not established.

In regard to this clone: The antigen remains undetermined.

Trimming pared 3 bases from V and 4 bases from J, leaving 10 bases between. The CDR3 extends over 13 amino acids. The V gene's germline CDR1 is GTSNPN and CDR2 SVGIG (reference sequence). This table comes from immunoSEQ multiplex PCR, and its TCRdb copy is limited to in-frame clones, with some not included. The profile shows 87,000 or so clones, approximately 90% of them singletons. The sequenced sample was CD4+ T cells sorted from blood. This TCR was sampled from a human donor in good health. V and J are TRBV30 and TRBJ1-3; D perhaps matches TRBD1 (6 bases). CDR3 residues: CAWSPGVGNTIYF. The CDR3 DNA reads TGTGCCTGGAGCCCAGGGGTCGGAAACACCATATATTTT.